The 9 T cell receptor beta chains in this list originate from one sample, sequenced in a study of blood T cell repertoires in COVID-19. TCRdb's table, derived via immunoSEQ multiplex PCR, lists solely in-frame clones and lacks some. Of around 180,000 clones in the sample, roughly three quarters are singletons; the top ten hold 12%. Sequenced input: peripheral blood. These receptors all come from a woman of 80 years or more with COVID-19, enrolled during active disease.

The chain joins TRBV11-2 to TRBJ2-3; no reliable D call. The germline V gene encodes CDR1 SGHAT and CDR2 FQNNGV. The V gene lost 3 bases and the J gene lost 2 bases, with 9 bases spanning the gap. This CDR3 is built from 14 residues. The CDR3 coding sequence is TGTGCCAGCAGCTTGCTAGTTTACACAGATACGCAGTATTTT. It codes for CASSLLVYTDTQYF.

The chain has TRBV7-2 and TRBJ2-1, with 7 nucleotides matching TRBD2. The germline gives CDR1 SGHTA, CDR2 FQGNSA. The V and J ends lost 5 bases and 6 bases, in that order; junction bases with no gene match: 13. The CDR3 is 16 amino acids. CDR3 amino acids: CASSPQPSGNGNEQFF. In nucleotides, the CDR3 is TGTGCCAGCAGCCCGCAACCAAGCGGGAATGGCAATGAGCAGTTCTTC.

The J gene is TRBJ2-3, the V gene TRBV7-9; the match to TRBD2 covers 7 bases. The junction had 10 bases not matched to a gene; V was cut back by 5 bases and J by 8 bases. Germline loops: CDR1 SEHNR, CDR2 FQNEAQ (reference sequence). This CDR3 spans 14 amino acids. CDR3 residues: CASSGPGGGGTQYF. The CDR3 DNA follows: TGTGCCAGCAGCGGCCCTGGGGGGGGAGGTACGCAGTATTTT.

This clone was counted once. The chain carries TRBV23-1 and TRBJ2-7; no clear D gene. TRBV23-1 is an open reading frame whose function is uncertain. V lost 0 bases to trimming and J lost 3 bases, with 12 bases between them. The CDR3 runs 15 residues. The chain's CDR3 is CASSQSREAVYEQYF. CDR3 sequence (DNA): TGCGCCAGCAGTCAATCGAGAGAGGCAGTCTACGAGCAGTACTTC.

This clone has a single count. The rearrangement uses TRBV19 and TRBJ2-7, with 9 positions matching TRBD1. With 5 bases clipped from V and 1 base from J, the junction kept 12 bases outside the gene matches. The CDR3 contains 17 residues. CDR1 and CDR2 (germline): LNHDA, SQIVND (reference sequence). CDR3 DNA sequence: TGTGCCAGTAGTTTAGGAACCGGGACAGGGAGATCCTACGAGCAGTACTTC. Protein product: CASSLGTGTGRSYEQYF.

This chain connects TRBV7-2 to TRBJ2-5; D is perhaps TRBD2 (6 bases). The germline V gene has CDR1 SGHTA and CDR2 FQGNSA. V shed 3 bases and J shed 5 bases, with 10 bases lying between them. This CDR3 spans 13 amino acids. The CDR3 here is CASSFLAQETQYF. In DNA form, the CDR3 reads TGTGCCAGCAGCTTCCTAGCGCAGGAGACCCAGTACTTC.

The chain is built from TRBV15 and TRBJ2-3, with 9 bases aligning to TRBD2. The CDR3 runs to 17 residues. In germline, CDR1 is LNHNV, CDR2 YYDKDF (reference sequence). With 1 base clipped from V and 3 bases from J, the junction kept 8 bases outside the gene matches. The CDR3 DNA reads TGTGCCACCAGCAGAGCCCTGGGTAGCGGGAGAACAGATACGCAGTATTTT. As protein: CATSRALGSGRTDTQYF.

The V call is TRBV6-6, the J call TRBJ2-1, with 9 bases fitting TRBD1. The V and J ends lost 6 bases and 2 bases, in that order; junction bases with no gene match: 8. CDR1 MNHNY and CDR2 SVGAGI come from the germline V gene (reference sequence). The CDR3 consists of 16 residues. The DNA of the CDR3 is TGTGCCAGCAGGCCGTACCGACAGGGGGCCTACAATGAGCAGTTCTTC. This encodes CASRPYRQGAYNEQFF.

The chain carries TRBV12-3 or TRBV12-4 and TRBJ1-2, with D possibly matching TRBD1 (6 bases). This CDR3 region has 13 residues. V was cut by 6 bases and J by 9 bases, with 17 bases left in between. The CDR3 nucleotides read TGTGCCAGCAGCTCTGGACAGACTAACCGCTACACCTTC. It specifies CASSSGQTNRYTF.